Following are 9 T cell receptor beta chains from one sample sequenced in a study of blood T cell repertoires in COVID-19. This table comes from immunoSEQ multiplex PCR, and its TCRdb copy is limited to in-frame clones, with some not included. Among a few hundred thousand clones listed, roughly 87% were seen once. Sequencing used peripheral blood. The receptor set was obtained from a man aged 18 to 35 with active or convalescent COVID-19.

This chain uses TRBV21-1 with TRBJ1-4; the D call TRBD1 from the table was never checked on the DNA. TRBV21-1 corresponds to a pseudogene. This CDR3 contains 15 residues. The CDR3 coding sequence is TGTGCCAGCAGCAAAATGGGACAGAAGAATGAAAAACTGTTTTTT. It encodes CASSKMGQKNEKLFF.

The V and J genes are TRBV6-2 or TRBV6-3 and TRBJ1-6, with TRBD1 identical over 7 bases. The junction had 7 bases not matched to a gene; V was cut back by 0 bases and J by 8 bases. Germline V lookup: CDR1 MNHEY, CDR2 SVGEGT. This CDR3 is built from 16 residues. The CDR3 reads CASSYSTTRGDSPLHF. CDR3 DNA sequence: TGTGCCAGCAGTTACTCGACAACCAGGGGGGATTCACCCCTCCACTTT.

The chain employs TRBV27 and TRBJ2-7, with D maybe TRBD1 (7 bases). The V and J ends lost 11 bases and 7 bases respectively, with 24 bases between them. The CDR3 is 14 amino acids. Looked up from germline, CDR1 is MNHEY and CDR2 is SMNVEV (reference sequence). CDR3 amino acids: CAPRAGQRLKEQYF. CDR3 DNA sequence: TGTGCCCCGCGGGCGGGACAGAGGCTAAAAGAGCAGTACTTC.

This chain uses TRBV5-1 with TRBJ1-4; possible D gene TRBD1, 6 bases. CDR3 length: 15 residues. Germline V gene lookup returns CDR1 SGHRS and CDR2 YFSETQ. Trimming removed 4 bases at V and 0 bases at J, with 10 bases between. This CDR3 is CASSGTGTTNEKLFF. The CDR3 DNA follows: TGCGCCAGCAGCGGCACAGGGACAACTAATGAAAAACTGTTTTTT.

V and J are TRBV4-2 and TRBJ2-7, with TRBD2 matching over 16 bases. The CDR3 totals 21 residues. With 4 bases clipped from V and 5 bases from J, the junction kept 20 bases outside the gene matches. CDR1 is LGHNA, CDR2 YNFKEQ, per germline. The CDR3 here is CASSLRDSTGLAGGPWNEQYF. The CDR3 bases are TGTGCCAGCAGCCTAAGGGACAGCACGGGACTAGCGGGAGGGCCTTGGAACGAGCAGTACTTC.

This clone showed up just once. This chain connects TRBV20-1 to TRBJ2-1; TRBD1 agrees at 7 bases. J lost 12 bases, V lost 6 bases, and 8 bases had no gene match. Germline CDR1 reads DFQATT; CDR2 reads SNEGSKA (reference sequence). This CDR3 contains 11 residues. The CDR3 reads CSAFDRERQFF. In nucleotides, the CDR3 is TGCAGTGCCTTCGACAGGGAGAGGCAGTTCTTC.

V is TRBV4-3 and J is TRBJ1-2; 7 nucleotides align to TRBD1. With V trimmed by 4 bases and J by 4 bases, 9 bases remained unmatched. The CDR3 runs 15 residues. Germline V gene lookup returns CDR1 LGHNA and CDR2 YSLEER. CDR3 coding DNA: TGCGCCAGCAGCCCCCGTAAGGGACAGCCCTATGGCTACACCTTC. This codes for CASSPRKGQPYGYTF.

The chain has TRBV19 and TRBJ1-2; 9 bases fit TRBD1. Trimming took 4 bases from V and 8 from J; bases not matched to a gene: 17. CDR3 length: 17 residues. Germline CDR1 and CDR2: LNHDA and SQIVND (reference sequence). For the CDR3, the DNA is TGTGCCAGTAGTACCCCCGGGACAGGGCGCGTATCAGGAGGCTACACCTTC. Translating it yields CASSTPGTGRVSGGYTF.

This clone was found a few times. The J gene is TRBJ1-4, the V gene TRBV12-3 or TRBV12-4; D perhaps matches TRBD1 (5 bases). Trimming stripped 5 bases from V and 11 bases from J, with 12 bases between. The CDR3 length is 12 residues. CDR3 amino acids: CASSQGGTKLFF. In DNA form, the CDR3 reads TGTGCCAGCAGTCAAGGCGGGACGAAACTGTTTTTT.